One and the same sample provided the 8 T cell receptor beta chains below, sequenced in a study of CD8+CD57+ T cells in acquired aplastic anemia. Patients chosen for sequencing had CD8+CD57+ cells that had expanded, as shown by flow cytometry. Profiling that covered TCR beta VDJ and CDR3 relied on genomic DNA as its template. TCRdb called the reads again in MiXCR, with one record for every CDR3 protein. Here the sample spans 100,000 to 150,000 distinct CDR3 sequences, less than 50% being singletons. The sequenced material came from sorted CD4+, CD8+, or CD8+CD57+ T cells (not recorded which) from PBMCs. Receptor source: a human donor with aplastic anemia.

Turning to this clonotype: This may stem from a read error, because a much larger clone lies one nucleotide away. This chain joins TRBV5-8 and TRBJ2-7, with 12 bases matching TRBD2. The germline gives CDR1 SGHTS, CDR2 YDEGEE. This CDR3 is built from 15 residues. The CDR3 coding sequence is TGTGCCAGCAGCTTAGGACTAGCGGGGCCTTACGGGCAGTACGTC. This codes for CASSLGLAGPYGQYV.

This chain links TRBV18 with TRBJ1-2; tentative D call: TRBD1 (5 bases). Germline-derived CDR1 and CDR2 are KGHSH and LQKENI. V lost 3 bases to trimming and J lost 5 bases, with 16 bases between them. The length of the CDR3 is 15 residues. CDR3 loop: CASSPRDASKYGYTF. CDR3 nucleotide sequence: TGTGCCAGCTCACCGCGGGACGCAAGTAAATATGGCTACACCTTC.

This clonotype was observed many times. The chain is built from TRBV20-1 and TRBJ1-2; no definite D call. The ends were cut back, 0 bases at V and 8 bases at J, with 7 bases in the middle. The CDR3 spans 11 residues. Germline lookup yields CDR1 DFQATT and CDR2 SNEGSKA (reference sequence). The chain's CDR3 is CSARDNRGYTF. The CDR3 DNA follows: TGCAGTGCTAGAGATAATCGGGGCTACACCTTC.

This clonotype occurred many times. CDR3 sequence reads: CASSQGYGANEQYV. DNA of the CDR3: TGTGCCAGCAGCCAGGGCTACGGGGCAAACGAGCAGTACGTC. This chain joins TRBV14 and TRBJ2-7; the D gene could be TRBD1 or TRBD2 (5 bases each). The V and J ends lost 3 bases and 5 bases respectively, with 14 bases between them. Germline loops: CDR1 SGHDN, CDR2 FVKESK. This CDR3 has 14 residues.

V is TRBV20-1 and J is TRBJ2-5; 13 nucleotides align to TRBD2. Per germline, CDR1 DFQATT and CDR2 SNEGSKA (reference sequence). The CDR3 contains 14 residues. With V trimmed by 6 bases and J by 3 bases, 4 bases remained unmatched. The DNA of the CDR3 is TGCAGTGCGACGGGACTAGCGGGGAAAGAGACCCAGTACTTC. Translated, it gives CSATGLAGKETQYF.

This clonotype was observed a handful of times. V usage is TRBV10-3 and J usage is TRBJ2-3; the match to TRBD1 covers 8 bases. V shed 7 bases and J 5 bases; nucleotides not matched to a gene: 11. Germline loops: CDR1 ENHRY, CDR2 SYGVKD. The CDR3 contains 15 residues. The CDR3 reads CAINPGGSSGDTQYF. DNA for the CDR3: TGTGCCATCAACCCAGGGGGCTCCTCGGGAGATACGCAGTATTTT.

There are many counts of this clonotype. The chain uses TRBV19 and TRBJ2-7; 8 bases line up with TRBD2. Trimming took 4 bases from V and 3 from J; bases not matched to a gene: 5. This CDR3 contains 14 residues. Germline loops: CDR1 LNHDA, CDR2 SQIVND (reference sequence). CDR3 nucleotides: TGTGCCAGTAGTACAAGCGGGGGATTCTACGAGCAGTACTTC. It encodes CASSTSGGFYEQYF.

This clonotype occurred many times. The V gene is TRBV6-2 or TRBV6-3, the J gene TRBJ2-5, with TRBD1 as a possible D gene (6 bases). Germline CDR1 reads MNHEY; CDR2 reads SVGEGT. V lost 7 bases and J 2 bases, leaving 11 bases between the germline ends. This CDR3 contains 13 residues. CDR3 protein: CASTRQVQETQYF. CDR3 in DNA: TGTGCCAGCACCAGACAGGTTCAAGAGACCCAGTACTTC.